This T cell receptor beta chain came from a study of immune heterogeneity within non-small cell lung tumors. The study, taken as a whole, reports: Individual patients had largely distinct high-frequency T-cell receptor beta clonotypes.

V lost 1 base, J lost 5 bases, and 9 bases lay in between. Germline V lookup: CDR1 LGHNA, CDR2 YSLEER. The CDR3 is made up of 15 amino acids. With 32 V and 13 J primers, multiplex PCR amplified the TCR beta CDR3. TCRdb processed the multiplex PCR reads anew with MiXCR; each CDR3 protein has one entry. Among about 22,000 distinct CDR3 sequences listed, 25% to 35% were seen once. Template input was genomic DNA from bulk tumor (approximately 640 ng per sample). Surgeons took several biopsies per primary tumor, spaced far apart, during surgery. Patients underwent curative surgery for non-small cell lung cancer (untreated and newly diagnosed). The study drew donors from newly diagnosed non-small cell lung cancer patients having surgery with curative intent. As regards this clonotype: Its matching antigen is unknown.

The TCR comes from a man between 40 and 49 years old with non-small cell lung cancer. Sequencing was carried out using lung tumor tissue. The rearrangement links TRBV4-3 to TRBJ1-6; D not resolved. As DNA, the CDR3 is TGCGCCAGCAGCCAAGGCTACGGGGATAATTCACCCCTCCACTTT. This gives the protein CASSQGYGDNSPLHF.